Listed below are T cell receptor beta chains from one sample, sequenced in a study of regulatory T cells in long-lasting Graves disease. Using its own MiXCR run on the multiplex PCR reads, TCRdb lists one record per CDR3 protein. The sample includes about 450,000 distinct CDR3 sequences, 14% of them seen just once. These data also formed part of another study, on T cells in Graves' hyperthyroidism and ophthalmopathy.

Sequencing was performed on peripheral blood mononuclear cells (PBMCs), taken at new diagnosis, from a patient treated with antithyroid drugs. Source of these receptors: a woman aged 45-60 years with Graves disease. Each CDR3 is given with its conserved first and last residue. Fields, in order: V gene, D gene, J gene, clone size, CDR3 protein, CDR3 DNA. The D gene is left open where the match is weak. Clone size is not always given. Where it is, it says once, few, many or a class for expanded clones.

V: TRBV28
D: TRBD1
J: TRBJ2-2
size: many
CDR3: CASSFGSGGARTGELFF
DNA: TGTGCCAGCAGTTTTGGGTCAGGGGGCGCGAGGACCGGGGAGCTGTTTTTT

V: TRBV6-1
D: -
J: TRBJ2-3
size: -
CDR3: CASSGAANTQYF
DNA: TGTGCCAGCAGCGGGGCGGCGAATACGCAGTATTTT

V: TRBV27
D: TRBD1
J: TRBJ2-7
size: few
CDR3: CASGTGTGEQYF
DNA: TGTGCCAGCGGGACAGGGACGGGAGAGCAGTACTTC

V: TRBV11-1
D: -
J: TRBJ2-1
size: -
CDR3: CASSIPPSGREQFF
DNA: TGTGCCAGCAGCATACCACCCTCCGGGAGAGAGCAGTTCTTC

V: TRBV7-9
D: -
J: TRBJ1-2
size: few
CDR3: CASSLETLHYGYTF
DNA: TGTGCCAGCAGCTTAGAAACTCTCCACTATGGCTACACCTTC

V: TRBV2
D: -
J: TRBJ1-4
size: once
CDR3: CASSEIRGQTPNEKLFF
DNA: TGTGCCAGCAGTGAAATCCGGGGACAAACCCCGAATGAAAAACTGTTTTTT

V: TRBV5-1
D: -
J: TRBJ2-2
size: many
CDR3: CASSLIGTANTGELFF
DNA: TGCGCCAGCAGCCTTATCGGGACTGCGAACACCGGGGAGCTGTTTTTT

V: TRBV28
D: TRBD2
J: TRBJ2-1
size: -
CDR3: CASTLAGGPIHEQFF
DNA: TGTGCCAGCACCCTTGCGGGAGGGCCGATCCATGAGCAGTTCTTC

V: TRBV7-2
D: -
J: TRBJ2-3
size: many
CDR3: CASSPGLASFRTQYF
DNA: TGTGCCAGCAGCCCAGGACTCGCATCTTTTCGTACGCAGTATTTT

V: TRBV4-1
D: -
J: TRBJ2-5
size: many
CDR3: CASSQDRQNQETQYF
DNA: TGCGCCAGCAGCCAAGATAGGCAGAACCAAGAGACCCAGTACTTC

V: TRBV6-1
D: -
J: TRBJ2-1
size: many
CDR3: CASSAQAEVYNEQFF
DNA: TGTGCCAGCAGTGCTCAAGCGGAAGTCTACAATGAGCAGTTCTTC

V: TRBV11-2
D: -
J: TRBJ1-2
size: many
CDR3: CASSLGEDYGYTF
DNA: TGTGCCAGCAGCTTAGGGGAGGACTATGGCTACACCTTC

V: TRBV28
D: -
J: TRBJ2-7
size: many
CDR3: CASSPLAGSSYEQYF
DNA: TGTGCCAGCAGTCCCCTTGCGGGTAGCTCCTACGAGCAGTACTTC

V: TRBV12-3/TRBV12-4
D: -
J: TRBJ2-7
size: -
CDR3: CASSLTSNEQYF
DNA: TGTGCCAGCAGTTTAACCTCCAACGAGCAGTACTTC

V: TRBV11-2
D: TRBD2
J: TRBJ2-2
size: few
CDR3: CASSLENSGRAKGSLFF
DNA: TGTGCCAGCAGCTTAGAGAATAGCGGGAGGGCCAAGGGGTCTCTGTTTTTT

V: TRBV28
D: TRBD1
J: TRBJ1-2
size: many
CDR3: CASSRQGTYGYTF
DNA: TGTGCCAGCAGTAGACAGGGGACCTATGGCTACACCTTC

V: TRBV29-1
D: -
J: TRBJ2-3
size: many
CDR3: CSVEDRGGTDTQYF
DNA: TGCAGCGTTGAAGATAGAGGGGGGACAGATACGCAGTATTTT

V: TRBV2
D: -
J: TRBJ2-4
size: many
CDR3: CASRQLQGFGNIQYF
DNA: TGTGCCAGCAGACAACTACAGGGATTTGGAAACATTCAGTACTTC

V: TRBV12-3/TRBV12-4
D: -
J: TRBJ1-1
size: many
CDR3: CASSLDGGLEAFF
DNA: TGTGCCAGCAGTTTAGACGGGGGGCTCGAAGCTTTCTTT

V: TRBV12-3/TRBV12-4
D: -
J: TRBJ2-7
size: many
CDR3: CASSFAGTAYYEQYF
DNA: TGTGCCAGCAGTTTCGCCGGGACCGCTTACTACGAGCAGTACTTC

V: TRBV28
D: TRBD1
J: TRBJ2-7
size: many
CDR3: CASRSDRAEQYF
DNA: TGTGCCAGCAGATCTGACAGGGCCGAGCAGTACTTC

V: TRBV12-3/TRBV12-4
D: -
J: TRBJ1-2
size: many
CDR3: CASSPDRFNYGYTF
DNA: TGTGCCAGCAGTCCCGACAGGTTCAACTATGGCTACACCTTC

V: TRBV9
D: TRBD2
J: TRBJ2-1
size: -
CDR3: CASSEGLASVNEQFF
DNA: TGTGCCAGCAGTGAGGGACTAGCCTCGGTGAATGAGCAGTTCTTC

V: TRBV9
D: TRBD2
J: TRBJ2-1
size: -
CDR3: CASSVETSGRNYNEQFF
DNA: TGTGCCAGCAGCGTAGAAACTAGCGGGAGGAACTACAATGAGCAGTTCTTC

V: TRBV7-7
D: -
J: TRBJ2-5
size: few
CDR3: CASSQSPSPDPANQETQYF
DNA: TGTGCTAGCAGCCAATCCCCCTCGCCGGATCCGGCGAACCAAGAGACCCAGTACTTC

V: TRBV7-6
D: TRBD2
J: TRBJ2-1
size: many
CDR3: CASSLPPAGAGYNEQFF
DNA: TGTGCCAGCAGCTTACCCCCAGCGGGAGCTGGGTACAATGAGCAGTTCTTC

V: TRBV4-1
D: TRBD2
J: TRBJ2-2
size: -
CDR3: CASSQFGLAEPNTGELFF
DNA: TGCGCCAGCAGCCAATTCGGGCTAGCGGAGCCAAACACCGGGGAGCTGTTTTTT

V: TRBV11-2
D: -
J: TRBJ2-7
size: many
CDR3: CASSLGLGYEQYF
DNA: TGTGCCAGCAGCTTAGGGCTGGGTTACGAGCAGTACTTC

V: TRBV6-2/TRBV6-3
D: TRBD1
J: TRBJ1-1
size: -
CDR3: CASSYSGTAKAFF
DNA: TGTGCCAGCAGTTACTCGGGGACAGCCAAAGCTTTCTTT

V: TRBV29-1
D: TRBD2
J: TRBJ2-7
size: many
CDR3: CSVETGGSYEQYF
DNA: TGCAGCGTTGAGACGGGAGGTTCCTACGAGCAGTACTTC

V: TRBV6-1
D: TRBD2
J: TRBJ2-7
size: many
CDR3: CASSELGLAGAYEQYF
DNA: TGTGCCAGCAGTGAACTGGGACTAGCGGGGGCCTACGAGCAGTACTTC

V: TRBV7-9
D: -
J: TRBJ2-7
size: many
CDR3: CASSTYQGRGREQYF
DNA: TGTGCCAGCAGCACGTATCAGGGGAGGGGCCGCGAGCAGTACTTC

V: TRBV28
D: TRBD1
J: TRBJ1-6
size: many
CDR3: CASRGPAGTGLSPLHF
DNA: TGTGCCAGCAGGGGGCCCGCCGGGACAGGGTTATCACCCCTCCACTTT

V: TRBV12-3/TRBV12-4
D: -
J: TRBJ2-7
size: few
CDR3: CASSDRVQSYEQYF
DNA: TGTGCCAGCAGTGACCGGGTCCAATCCTACGAGCAGTACTTC

V: TRBV2
D: TRBD2
J: TRBJ2-1
size: -
CDR3: CASSAQLAGVVNEQFF
DNA: TGTGCCAGCAGTGCTCAACTAGCGGGGGTCGTAAATGAGCAGTTCTTC

V: TRBV10-3
D: -
J: TRBJ2-7
size: few
CDR3: CAISRTFDEQYF
DNA: TGTGCCATCAGCCGGACTTTCGACGAGCAGTACTTC

V: TRBV2
D: -
J: TRBJ1-2
size: many
CDR3: CASSQGIVGGYTF
DNA: TGTGCCAGCAGCCAGGGGATAGTTGGTGGCTACACCTTC

V: TRBV11-2
D: -
J: TRBJ2-3
size: many
CDR3: CASSLGAGYADTQYF
DNA: TGTGCCAGCAGCTTAGGTGCAGGGTACGCAGATACGCAGTATTTT

V: TRBV7-9
D: -
J: TRBJ2-7
size: many
CDR3: CASSPDGEQYF
DNA: TGTGCCAGCAGCCCGGACGGCGAGCAGTACTTC

V: TRBV5-1
D: TRBD2
J: TRBJ2-7
size: many
CDR3: CASSLLSGKYEQYF
DNA: TGCGCCAGCAGCTTGTTGAGCGGGAAGTACGAGCAGTACTTC

V: TRBV13
D: -
J: TRBJ2-7
size: many
CDR3: CASSHGTPYEQYF
DNA: TGTGCCAGCAGCCATGGGACACCCTACGAGCAGTACTTC

V: TRBV12-3/TRBV12-4
D: -
J: TRBJ2-6
size: many
CDR3: CASSSFWGSGANVLTF
DNA: TGTGCCAGCAGCTCCTTCTGGGGCTCTGGGGCCAACGTCCTGACTTTC

V: TRBV11-2
D: -
J: TRBJ2-1
size: -
CDR3: CASSLAGTLTNEQFF
DNA: TGTGCCAGCAGCTTAGCGGGGACGCTTACTAATGAGCAGTTCTTC

V: TRBV4-1
D: TRBD1
J: TRBJ2-7
size: -
CDR3: CASSQGTGGYNEQYF
DNA: TGCGCCAGCAGCCAAGGGACAGGGGGTTACAACGAGCAGTACTTC

V: TRBV18
D: -
J: TRBJ2-2
size: few
CDR3: CASSKLRASTGELFF
DNA: TGTGCCAGCTCTAAACTCAGGGCGAGCACCGGGGAGCTGTTTTTT

V: TRBV2
D: TRBD2
J: TRBJ2-5
size: many
CDR3: CASSEIGLAGVETQYF
DNA: TGTGCCAGCAGTGAAATCGGTTTAGCGGGAGTCGAGACCCAGTACTTC

V: TRBV20-1
D: TRBD2
J: TRBJ2-1
size: few
CDR3: CSAGFTSGSYFDEQFF
DNA: TGCAGTGCTGGGTTCACTAGCGGGAGTTACTTTGATGAGCAGTTCTTC

V: TRBV7-2
D: TRBD2
J: TRBJ2-3
size: many
CDR3: CASSPGLAGAFRTDTQYF
DNA: TGTGCCAGCAGCCCGGGACTAGCGGGCGCCTTCCGCACAGATACGCAGTATTTT

V: TRBV30
D: -
J: TRBJ1-1
size: many
CDR3: CAWSGGQMNTEAFF
DNA: TGTGCCTGGAGCGGGGGCCAGATGAACACTGAAGCTTTCTTT

V: TRBV18
D: -
J: TRBJ1-5
size: many
CDR3: CASSPDGAPNQPQHF
DNA: TGTGCCAGCTCACCGGACGGAGCCCCCAATCAGCCCCAGCATTTT

V: TRBV12-3/TRBV12-4
D: -
J: TRBJ1-1
size: many
CDR3: CASRLGANTEAFF
DNA: TGTGCCAGCAGGCTGGGGGCGAACACTGAAGCTTTCTTT

V: TRBV29-1
D: -
J: TRBJ2-3
size: -
CDR3: CSVQGGYF
DNA: TGCAGCGTTCAAGGGGGGTATTTT

V: TRBV15
D: -
J: TRBJ1-5
size: few
CDR3: CATSRDLGGAQPQHF
DNA: TGTGCCACCAGCAGAGATTTGGGGGGGGCTCAGCCCCAGCATTTT

V: TRBV28
D: -
J: TRBJ2-5
size: many
CDR3: CASSTRPGLQETQYF
DNA: TGTGCCAGCAGTACCCGTCCGGGACTGCAAGAGACCCAGTACTTC

V: TRBV3-1
D: TRBD2
J: TRBJ2-1
size: many
CDR3: CASSPWRAGGSYNEQFF
DNA: TGTGCCAGCAGCCCCTGGAGGGCGGGAGGCTCCTACAATGAGCAGTTCTTC